This T cell receptor (beta chain) derives from a study of T cells in Graves' hyperthyroidism and ophthalmopathy. From RNA transcripts, TCR beta CDR3 regions were amplified. The HTBI set primed first-round TCR CDR3 RT-PCR. TCRdb used MiXCR to reprocess the multiplex PCR reads, holding one entry per CDR3 protein. The data show roughly 580,000 distinct CDR3 sequences, with 35% to 55% seen just once and roughly 8.2% held by the top ten. Germline loops: CDR1 SQVTM, CDR2 ANQGSEA. The CDR3 contains 15 residues. With V trimmed by 1 base and J by 5 bases, 9 bases remained unmatched. Graves' hyperthyroidism was deemed stable absent ophthalmopathy progression within 18 months. Used for diagnoses were clinical symptoms, serum thyroxine and TRAb, thyroid ultrasound and orbital computed tomography.

This chain uses TRBV29-1 with TRBJ2-3; 7 bases align to TRBD1. The receptor was derived from a woman aged 18-29 years with Graves' hyperthyroidism. The sequenced sample consisted of peripheral blood or thyroid tissue (not recorded which). CDR3 residues: CSVEAGQPLGDTQYF. The CDR3 nucleotides are TGCAGCGTTGAAGCGGGACAGCCCCTGGGAGATACGCAGTATTTT.